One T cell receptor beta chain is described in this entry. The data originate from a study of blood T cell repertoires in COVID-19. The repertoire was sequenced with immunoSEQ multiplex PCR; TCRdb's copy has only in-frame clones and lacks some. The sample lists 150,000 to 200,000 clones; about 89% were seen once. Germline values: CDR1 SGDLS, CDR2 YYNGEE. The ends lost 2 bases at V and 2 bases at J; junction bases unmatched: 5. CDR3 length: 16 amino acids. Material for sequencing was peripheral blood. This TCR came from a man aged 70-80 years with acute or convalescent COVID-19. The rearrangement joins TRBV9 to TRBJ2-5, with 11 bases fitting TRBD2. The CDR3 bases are TGTGCCAGCAGCGTTTCCGGGACTAGCGGTCAAGAGACCCAGTACTTC. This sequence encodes CASSVSGTSGQETQYF.